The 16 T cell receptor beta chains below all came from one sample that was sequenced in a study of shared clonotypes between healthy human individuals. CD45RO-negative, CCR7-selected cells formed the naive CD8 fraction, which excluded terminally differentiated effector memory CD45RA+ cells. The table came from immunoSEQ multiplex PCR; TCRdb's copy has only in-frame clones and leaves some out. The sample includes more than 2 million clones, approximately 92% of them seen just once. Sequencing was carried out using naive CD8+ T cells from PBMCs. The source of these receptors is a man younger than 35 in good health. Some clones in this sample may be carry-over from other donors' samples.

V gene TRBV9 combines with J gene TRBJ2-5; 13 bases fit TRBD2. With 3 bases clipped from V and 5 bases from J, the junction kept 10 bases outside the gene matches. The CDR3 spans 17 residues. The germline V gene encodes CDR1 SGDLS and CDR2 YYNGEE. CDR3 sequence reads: CASSDSWTSGSGETQYF. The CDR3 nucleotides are TGTGCCAGCAGCGACTCCTGGACTAGCGGGAGTGGGGAGACCCAGTACTTC.

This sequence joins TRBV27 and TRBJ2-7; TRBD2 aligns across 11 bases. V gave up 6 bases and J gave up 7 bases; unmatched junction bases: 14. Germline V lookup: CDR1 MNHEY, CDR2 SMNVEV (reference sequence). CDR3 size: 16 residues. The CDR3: CASSLRLAGIPREQYF. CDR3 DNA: TGTGCCAGCAGCCTCAGACTAGCGGGAATACCTAGAGAGCAGTACTTC.

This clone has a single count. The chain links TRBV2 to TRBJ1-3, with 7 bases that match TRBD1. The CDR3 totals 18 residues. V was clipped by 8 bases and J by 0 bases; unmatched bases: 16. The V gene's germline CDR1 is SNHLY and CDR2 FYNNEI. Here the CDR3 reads CASGETGTVDFSGNTIYF. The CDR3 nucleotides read TGTGCCAGCGGCGAGACCGGGACAGTAGACTTCTCTGGAAACACCATATATTTT.

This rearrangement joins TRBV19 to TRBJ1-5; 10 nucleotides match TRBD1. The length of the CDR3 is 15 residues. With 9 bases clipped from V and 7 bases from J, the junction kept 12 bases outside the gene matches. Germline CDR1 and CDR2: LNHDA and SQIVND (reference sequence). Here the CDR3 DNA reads TGTGCCAGCCGCACTGGGACAGGGGTTAAGCAGCCCCAGCATTTT. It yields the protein CASRTGTGVKQPQHF. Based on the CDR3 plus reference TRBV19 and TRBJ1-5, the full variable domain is DGGITQSPKYLFRKEGQNVTLSCEQNLNHDAMYWYRQDPGQGLRLIYYSQIVNDFQKGDIAEGYSVSREKKESFPLTVTSAQKNPTAFYLCASRTGTGVKQPQHFGDGTRLSIL.

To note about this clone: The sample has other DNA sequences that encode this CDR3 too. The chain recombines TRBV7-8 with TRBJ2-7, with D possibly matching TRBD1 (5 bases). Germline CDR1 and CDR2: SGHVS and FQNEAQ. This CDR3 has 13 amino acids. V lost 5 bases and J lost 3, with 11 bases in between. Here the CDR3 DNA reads TGTGCCAGCAGCCCCCAGGGCAACTACGAGCAGTACTTC. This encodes CASSPQGNYEQYF. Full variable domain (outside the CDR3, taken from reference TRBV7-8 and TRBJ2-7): GAGVSQSPRYKVAKRGQDVALRCDPISGHVSLFWYQQALGQGPEFLTYFQNEAQLDKSGLPSDRFFAERPEGSVSTLKIQRTQQEDSAVYLCASSPQGNYEQYFGPGTRLTVT.

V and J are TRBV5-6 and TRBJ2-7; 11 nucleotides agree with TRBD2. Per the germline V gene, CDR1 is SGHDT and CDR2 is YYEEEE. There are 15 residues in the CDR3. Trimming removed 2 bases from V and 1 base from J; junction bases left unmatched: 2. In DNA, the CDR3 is TGTGCCAGCAGCTTTATAGCGGGAGGGTCCTACGAGCAGTACTTC. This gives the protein CASSFIAGGSYEQYF. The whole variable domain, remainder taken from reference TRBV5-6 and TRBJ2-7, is DAGVTQSPTHLIKTRGQQVTLRCSPKSGHDTVSWYQQALGQGPQFIFQYYEEEERQRGNFPDRFSGHQFPNYSSELNVNALLLGDSALYLCASSFIAGGSYEQYFGPGTRLTVT.

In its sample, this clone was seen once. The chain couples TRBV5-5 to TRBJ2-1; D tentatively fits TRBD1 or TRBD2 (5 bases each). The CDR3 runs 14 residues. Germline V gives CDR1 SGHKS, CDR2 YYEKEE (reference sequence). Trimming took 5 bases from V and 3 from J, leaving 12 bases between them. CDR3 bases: TGTGCCAGCAGGTTTGGGACCGACTACAATGAGCAGTTCTTC. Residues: CASRFGTDYNEQFF.

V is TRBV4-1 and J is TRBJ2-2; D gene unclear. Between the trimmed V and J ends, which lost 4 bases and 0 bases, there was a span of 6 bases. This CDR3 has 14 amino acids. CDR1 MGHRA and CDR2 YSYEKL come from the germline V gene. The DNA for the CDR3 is TGCGCCAGCAGCCCCCAATCGAACACCGGGGAGCTGTTTTTT. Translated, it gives CASSPQSNTGELFF.

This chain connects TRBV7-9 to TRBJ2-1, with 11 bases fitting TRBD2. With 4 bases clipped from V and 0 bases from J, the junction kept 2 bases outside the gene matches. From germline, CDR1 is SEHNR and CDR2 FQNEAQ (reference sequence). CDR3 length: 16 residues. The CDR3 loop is CASSYGTSGSYNEQFF. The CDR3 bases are TGTGCCAGCAGCTACGGGACTAGCGGCTCCTACAATGAGCAGTTCTTC. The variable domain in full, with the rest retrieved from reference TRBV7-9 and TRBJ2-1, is DTGVSQNPRHKITKRGQNVTFRCDPISEHNRLYWYRQTLGQGPEFLTYFQNEAQLEKSRLLSDRFSAERPKGSFSTLEIQRTEQGDSAMYLCASSYGTSGSYNEQFFGPGTRLTVL.

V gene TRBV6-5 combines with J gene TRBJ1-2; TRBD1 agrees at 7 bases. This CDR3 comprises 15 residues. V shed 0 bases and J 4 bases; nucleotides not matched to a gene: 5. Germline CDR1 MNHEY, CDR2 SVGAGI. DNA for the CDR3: TGTGCCAGCAGTTACTCGACAGGGTCTTTCTATGGCTACACCTTC. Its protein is CASSYSTGSFYGYTF.

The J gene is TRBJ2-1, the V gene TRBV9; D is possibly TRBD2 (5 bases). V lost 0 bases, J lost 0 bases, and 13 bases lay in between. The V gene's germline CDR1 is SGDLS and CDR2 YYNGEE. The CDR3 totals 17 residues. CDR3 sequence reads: CASSVEGGRSSYNEQFF. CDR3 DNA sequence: TGTGCCAGCAGCGTAGAGGGCGGGCGGTCCTCCTACAATGAGCAGTTCTTC.

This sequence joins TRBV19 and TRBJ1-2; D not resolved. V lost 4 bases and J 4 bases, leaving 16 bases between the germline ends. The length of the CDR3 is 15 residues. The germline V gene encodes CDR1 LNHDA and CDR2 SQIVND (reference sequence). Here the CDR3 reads CASSTFGRSGYGYTF. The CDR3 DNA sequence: TGTGCCAGTAGTACCTTTGGACGGTCTGGCTATGGCTACACCTTC. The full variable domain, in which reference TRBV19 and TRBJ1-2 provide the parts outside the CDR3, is DGGITQSPKYLFRKEGQNVTLSCEQNLNHDAMYWYRQDPGQGLRLIYYSQIVNDFQKGDIAEGYSVSREKKESFPLTVTSAQKNPTAFYLCASSTFGRSGYGYTFGSGTRLTVV.

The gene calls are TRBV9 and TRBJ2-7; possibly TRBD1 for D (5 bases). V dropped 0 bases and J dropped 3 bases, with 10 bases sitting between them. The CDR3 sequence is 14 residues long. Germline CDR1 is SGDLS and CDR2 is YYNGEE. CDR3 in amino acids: CASSVEDNDYEQYF. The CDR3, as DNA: TGTGCCAGCAGCGTAGAGGACAACGACTACGAGCAGTACTTC.

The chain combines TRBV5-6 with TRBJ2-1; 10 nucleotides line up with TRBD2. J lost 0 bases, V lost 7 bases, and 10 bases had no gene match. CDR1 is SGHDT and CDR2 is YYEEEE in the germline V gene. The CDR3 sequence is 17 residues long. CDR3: CASWGGTSASSYNEQFF. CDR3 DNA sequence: TGTGCCAGCTGGGGAGGGACTAGCGCGAGCTCCTACAATGAGCAGTTCTTC. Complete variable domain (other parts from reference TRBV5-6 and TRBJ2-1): DAGVTQSPTHLIKTRGQQVTLRCSPKSGHDTVSWYQQALGQGPQFIFQYYEEEERQRGNFPDRFSGHQFPNYSSELNVNALLLGDSALYLCASWGGTSASSYNEQFFGPGTRLTVL.

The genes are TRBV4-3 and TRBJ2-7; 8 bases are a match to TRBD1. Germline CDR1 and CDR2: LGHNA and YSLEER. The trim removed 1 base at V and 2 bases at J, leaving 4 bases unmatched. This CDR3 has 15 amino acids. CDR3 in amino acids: CASSQGTGMTYEQYF. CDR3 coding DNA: TGCGCCAGCAGCCAAGGGACAGGGATGACCTACGAGCAGTACTTC.

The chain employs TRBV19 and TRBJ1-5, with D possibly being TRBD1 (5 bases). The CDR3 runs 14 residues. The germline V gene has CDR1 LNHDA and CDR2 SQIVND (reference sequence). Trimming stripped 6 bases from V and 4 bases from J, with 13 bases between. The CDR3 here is CASSPGTLNQPQHF. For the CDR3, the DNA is TGTGCCAGTAGCCCAGGGACTCTTAATCAGCCCCAGCATTTT.